The rows below give T cell receptor beta chains drawn from one sample of a study of T cells after yellow fever vaccination. TCRdb re-called the 5' RACE reads with MiXCR, one entry per CDR3 protein. The sample lists 200,000 to 250,000 distinct CDR3 sequences, around 7% seen once, with roughly 0.86% in the top ten. Specimen: CD4+ T cells sorted from PBMCs, collected 15 days after the yellow fever booster vaccination. The receptor source for this set is a man between 25 and 39 years old who received the YFV17D yellow fever vaccine. The CDR3 runs from the conserved cysteine through the conserved F or W. A D gene is named only where the DNA matches it firmly. Size values are once, few and many counts, or a class for expanded clones, and some rows have none.

d_gene,v_gene,abundance,j_gene,CDR3aa,CDR3nt
TRBD2,TRBV7-8,-,TRBJ2-1,CASSVRTSGTYNEQFF,TGTGCCAGCAGCGTCAGGACTAGCGGGACGTACAATGAGCAGTTCTTC
TRBD2,TRBV7-9,many,TRBJ2-3,CASSTQTSGRTDTQYF,TGTGCCAGCAGCACCCAGACTAGCGGGAGAACAGATACGCAGTATTTT
-,TRBV5-1,-,TRBJ1-2,CASSLTENYGYTF,TGCGCCAGCAGCCTAACAGAGAACTATGGCTACACCTTC
TRBD1,TRBV24-1,-,TRBJ2-1,CATSEAGTGAYNEQFF,TGTGCCACCAGTGAGGCAGGGACAGGGGCGTACAATGAGCAGTTCTTC
-,TRBV5-4,-,TRBJ2-3,CASSLVGPDTQYF,TGTGCCAGCAGCTTGGTGGGGCCAGATACGCAGTATTTT
-,TRBV7-7,-,TRBJ2-2,CASSLAFSGTANTGELFF,TGTGCCAGCAGCTTAGCATTCTCGGGGACGGCGAACACCGGGGAGCTGTTTTTT
-,TRBV29-1,-,TRBJ2-7,CSVGLAPNYEQYF,TGCAGCGTTGGGTTGGCACCGAACTACGAGCAGTACTTC
-,TRBV5-1,-,TRBJ2-5,CASSFQNSGTEETQYF,TGCGCCAGCAGCTTCCAAAACTCCGGGACGGAAGAGACCCAGTACTTC
-,TRBV12-3/TRBV12-4,few,TRBJ2-3,CASSFSGTPTDTQYF,TGTGCCAGCAGTTTCAGTGGGACCCCCACAGATACGCAGTATTTT
-,TRBV19,many,TRBJ2-1,CASSIDRALIGEQFF,TGTGCCAGTAGTATAGATCGTGCCTTAATTGGTGAGCAGTTCTTC
-,TRBV30,few,TRBJ2-2,CAWSKTPPGELFF,TGTGCCTGGAGTAAAACTCCTCCCGGGGAGCTGTTTTTT
-,TRBV20-1,many,TRBJ1-3,CSARDISGNTIYF,TGCAGTGCCAGGGACATCTCTGGAAACACCATATATTTT
-,TRBV20-1,-,TRBJ1-1,CGRQVGDTEAFF,TGCGGTCGACAGGTCGGGGACACTGAAGCTTTCTTT
TRBD2,TRBV2,many,TRBJ2-5,CASSGIRGGSETQYF,TGTGCCAGCAGTGGGATAAGGGGCGGGAGTGAGACCCAGTACTTC
-,TRBV4-3,-,TRBJ1-1,CASSQDHGIKAFF,TGCGCCAGCAGCCAAGATCACGGCATAAAAGCTTTCTTT
-,TRBV7-9,-,TRBJ1-5,CASSPQGLEGQPQHF,TGTGCCAGCAGCCCTCAGGGATTGGAAGGTCAGCCCCAGCATTTT
TRBD1,TRBV20-1,many,TRBJ2-2,CSARTGFTGELFF,TGCAGTGCTCGGACAGGGTTCACCGGGGAGCTGTTTTTT
-,TRBV13,few,TRBJ2-7,CASSFGGTFPYEQYF,TGTGCCAGCAGCTTTGGCGGGACCTTTCCCTACGAGCAGTACTTC
-,TRBV4-3,-,TRBJ2-5,CASSQDSSGLGAQYF,TGCGCCAGCAGCCAAGATTCCAGTGGCTTGGGGGCCCAGTACTTC
TRBD1,TRBV10-3,many,TRBJ2-7,CANLGQDGGEQYF,TGTGCCAACCTGGGACAGGACGGAGGCGAGCAGTACTTC
-,TRBV29-1,many,TRBJ2-3,CSVVSWDTDTQYF,TGCAGCGTTGTTAGCTGGGACACAGATACGCAGTATTTT
-,TRBV7-8,few,TRBJ1-6,CASTPDLYNSPLHF,TGTGCCAGCACCCCGGACCTCTATAATTCACCCCTCCACTTT